The 7 T cell receptor beta chains below come from one sample, sequenced in a study of T-cell memory formation after mild COVID-19. From the 5' RACE reads, TCRdb called clonotypes with MiXCR, one entry per CDR3 protein. This sample has about 400,000 distinct CDR3 sequences, with 18% found just once. The sequenced sample was PBMCs or a T cell subset sorted from them (not recorded which). The source of these receptors is a man aged 18 to 29 who had mild COVID-19 (a few samples of this study predate the infection). Cell type and time point are not known.

V gene TRBV29-1 combines with J gene TRBJ1-5; D uncertain. CDR3 length: 15 amino acids. Germline V gene sequence: CDR1 SQVTM, CDR2 ANQGSEA. Deletions cut 5 bases from V and 1 base from J, with 15 bases between. DNA of the CDR3: TGCAGCGTTCCCTTCTCCCGGGTAAGCAATCAGCCCCAGCATTTT. This translates into CSVPFSRVSNQPQHF. The full variable domain, in which reference TRBV29-1 and TRBJ1-5 provide the parts outside the CDR3, is SAVISQKPSRDICQRGTSLTIQCQVDSQVTMMFWYRQQPGQSLTLIATANQGSEATYESGFVIDKFPISRPNLTFSTLTVSNMSPEDSSIYLCSVPFSRVSNQPQHFGDGTRLSIL.

A few counts support this clonotype. The V call is TRBV20-1, the J call TRBJ1-1; D ambiguous. V lost 3 bases, J lost 3 bases, and 11 bases lay in between. The CDR3 loop spans 13 amino acids. Germline V CDR1 and CDR2: DFQATT, SNEGSKA (reference sequence). The CDR3 coding sequence is TGCAGTGCTAGGGTCAGAGATTACACTGAAGCTTTCTTT. Translation gives CSARVRDYTEAFF.

This clonotype was seen a handful of times. The chain has TRBV7-6 and TRBJ2-3, with D hard to call. Germline CDR1 reads SGHVS; CDR2 reads FNYEAQ. V was pared by 1 base and J by 0 bases, with 8 bases between. The CDR3 is made up of 15 amino acids. This CDR3 is CASSLVQESTDTQYF. Written as DNA, the CDR3 is TGTGCCAGCAGCTTAGTGCAGGAAAGCACAGATACGCAGTATTTT.

V usage is TRBV20-1 and J usage is TRBJ2-7; no clear D gene. The germline V gene encodes CDR1 DFQATT and CDR2 SNEGSKA (reference sequence). Trimming took 1 base from V and 11 from J, leaving 9 bases between them. The CDR3 length is 10 residues. CDR3 region: CSARGAEKYV. CDR3 nucleotides: TGCAGTGCTAGAGGGGCGGAAAAGTACGTC.

In this sample, this clonotype turned up a few times. The chain carries TRBV6-1 and TRBJ2-7; 11 bases match TRBD2. V gave up 8 bases and J gave up 1 base; unmatched junction bases: 4. The V gene's germline CDR1 is MNHNS and CDR2 SASEGT. This CDR3 has 14 residues. CDR3 amino acids: CASQLAGDSYEQYF. The CDR3 DNA sequence: TGTGCCAGCCAACTAGCGGGGGATTCCTACGAGCAGTACTTC.

Only a few counts were recorded for this clonotype. The J gene is TRBJ2-1, the V gene TRBV7-8, with TRBD2 identical over 7 bases. The trim removed 5 bases at V and 5 bases at J, leaving 15 bases unmatched. This CDR3 contains 17 residues. Germline-derived CDR1 and CDR2 are SGHVS and FQNEAQ. The CDR3 coding sequence is TGTGCCAGCAGCCCCGCCGGGACGACGGGGGGTCACAATGAGCAGTTCTTC. It yields the protein CASSPAGTTGGHNEQFF.

This chain links TRBV7-2 with TRBJ2-5, with D possibly TRBD2 on 5 matching bases. This CDR3 has 15 residues. Per germline, CDR1 SGHTA and CDR2 FQGNSA. V was trimmed by 0 bases and J by 1 base, leaving 9 bases between them. CDR3 amino acids: CASSLAPGIQETQYF. Written as DNA, the CDR3 is TGTGCCAGCAGCTTAGCACCGGGAATCCAAGAGACCCAGTACTTC.